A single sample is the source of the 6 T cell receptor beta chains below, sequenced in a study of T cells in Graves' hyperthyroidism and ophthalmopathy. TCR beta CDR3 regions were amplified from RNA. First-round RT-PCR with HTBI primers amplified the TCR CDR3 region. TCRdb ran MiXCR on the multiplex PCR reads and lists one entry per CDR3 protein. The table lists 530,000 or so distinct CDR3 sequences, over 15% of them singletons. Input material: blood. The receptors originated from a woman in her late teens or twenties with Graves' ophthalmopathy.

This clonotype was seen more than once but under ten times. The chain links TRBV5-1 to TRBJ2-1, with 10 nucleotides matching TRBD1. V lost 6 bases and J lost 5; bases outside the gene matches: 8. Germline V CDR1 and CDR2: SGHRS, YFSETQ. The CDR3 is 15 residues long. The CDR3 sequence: CASIAGTGDHNEQFF. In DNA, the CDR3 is TGCGCCAGCATCGCCGGGACAGGGGACCACAATGAGCAGTTCTTC.

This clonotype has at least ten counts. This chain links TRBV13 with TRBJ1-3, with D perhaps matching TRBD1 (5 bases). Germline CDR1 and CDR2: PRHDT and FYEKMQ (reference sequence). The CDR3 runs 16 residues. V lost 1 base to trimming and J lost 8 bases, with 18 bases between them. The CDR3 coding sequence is TGTGCCAGCAGCTTAGAGTCGGGGCAAGGCGGAGACACCATATATTTT. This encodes CASSLESGQGGDTIYF.

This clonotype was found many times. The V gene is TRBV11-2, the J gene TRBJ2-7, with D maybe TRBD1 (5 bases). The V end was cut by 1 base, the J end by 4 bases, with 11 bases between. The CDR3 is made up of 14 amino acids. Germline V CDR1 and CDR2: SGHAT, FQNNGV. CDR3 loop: CASSLVQGTYEQYF. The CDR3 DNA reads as TGTGCCAGCAGCTTAGTTCAGGGCACGTACGAGCAGTACTTC. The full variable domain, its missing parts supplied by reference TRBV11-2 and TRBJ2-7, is EAGVAQSPRYKIIEKRQSVAFWCNPISGHATLYWYQQILGQGPKLLIQFQNNGVVDDSQLPKDRFSAERLKGVDSTLKIQPAKLEDSAVYLCASSLVQGTYEQYFGPGTRLTVT.

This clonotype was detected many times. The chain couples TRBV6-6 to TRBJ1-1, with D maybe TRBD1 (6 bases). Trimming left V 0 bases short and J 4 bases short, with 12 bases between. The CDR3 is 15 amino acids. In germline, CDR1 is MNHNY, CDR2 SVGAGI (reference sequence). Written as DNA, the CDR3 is TGTGCCAGCAGTTACTCCCCAGGGGTGAGCACTGAAGCTTTCTTT. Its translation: CASSYSPGVSTEAFF.

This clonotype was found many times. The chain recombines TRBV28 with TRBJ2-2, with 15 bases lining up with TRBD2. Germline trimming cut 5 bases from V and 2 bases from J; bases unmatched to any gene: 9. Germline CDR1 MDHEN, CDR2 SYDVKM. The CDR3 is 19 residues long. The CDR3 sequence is CASSLTGLAGGFNTGELFF. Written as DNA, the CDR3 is TGTGCCAGCAGTCTAACTGGACTAGCGGGAGGGTTTAACACCGGGGAGCTGTTTTTT.

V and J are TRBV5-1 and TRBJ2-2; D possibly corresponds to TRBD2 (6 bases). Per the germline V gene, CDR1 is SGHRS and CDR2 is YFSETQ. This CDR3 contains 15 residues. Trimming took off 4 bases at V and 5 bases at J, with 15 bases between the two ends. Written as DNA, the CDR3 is TGCGCCAGCAGCCTAGAGGAGGGGCGGACCGGGGAGCTGTTTTTT. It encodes CASSLEEGRTGELFF.